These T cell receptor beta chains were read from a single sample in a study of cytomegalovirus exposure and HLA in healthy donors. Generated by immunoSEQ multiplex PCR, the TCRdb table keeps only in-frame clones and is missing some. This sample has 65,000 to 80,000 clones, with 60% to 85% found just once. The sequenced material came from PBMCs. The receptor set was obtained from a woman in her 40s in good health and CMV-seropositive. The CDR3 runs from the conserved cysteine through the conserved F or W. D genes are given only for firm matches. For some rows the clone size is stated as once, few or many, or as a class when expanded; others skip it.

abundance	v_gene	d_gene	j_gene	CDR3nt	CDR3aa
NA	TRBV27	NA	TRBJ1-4	TGTGCCAGCGGGAGGGGTGTGGTCTCTGAAAAACTGTTTTTT	CASGRGVVSEKLFF
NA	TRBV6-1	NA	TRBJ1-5	TGTGCCAGCAGAGAAGGGACAAATCAGCCCCAGCATTTT	CASREGTNQPQHF
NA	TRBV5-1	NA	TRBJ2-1	TGCGCCAGCAGCTTGGGCACATGGACAGATTCCTACAATGAGCAGTTCTTC	CASSLGTWTDSYNEQFF
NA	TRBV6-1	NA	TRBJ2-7	TGTGCCAGCAGTGAAGGCCCAGGGGTATCCTACGAGCAGTACTTC	CASSEGPGVSYEQYF
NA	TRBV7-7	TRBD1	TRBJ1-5	TGTGCCAGCAGCTTAATGCCCGACAGGGAATATAGCAATCAGCCCCAGCATTTT	CASSLMPDREYSNQPQHF
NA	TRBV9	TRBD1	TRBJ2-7	TGTGCCAGCAGCCCCCGGACAGGGGGCAGAGAGCAGTACTTC	CASSPRTGGREQYF
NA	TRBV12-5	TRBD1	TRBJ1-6	TGTGCTAGTGGTTTGGAGACAGGGTATTCACCCCTCCACTTT	CASGLETGYSPLHF
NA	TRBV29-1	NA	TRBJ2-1	TGCAGCGTTGAGACTAATGAGCAGTTCTTC	CSVETNEQFF
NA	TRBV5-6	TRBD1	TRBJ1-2	TGTGCCAGCAGGGAAGGGGGGACAGGGGATCTTGGTGGCTACACCTTC	CASREGGTGDLGGYTF
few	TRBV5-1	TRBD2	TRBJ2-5	TGCGCCAGCAGCCCCGGACTAGCGGGGTCAGGGGAGACCCAGTACTTC	CASSPGLAGSGETQYF
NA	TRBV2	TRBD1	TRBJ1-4	TGTGCCAGCAGTGTAGACAGGGGTGGAGAAAAACTGTTTTTT	CASSVDRGGEKLFF
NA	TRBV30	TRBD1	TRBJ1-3	TGTGCCGGGGACAGAGGAAACACCATATATTTT	CAGDRGNTIYF
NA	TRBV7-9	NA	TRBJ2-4	TGTTCCAGCAGCTATACAGCTAACATTCAGTACTTC	CSSSYTANIQYF
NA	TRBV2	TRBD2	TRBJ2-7	TGTGCCAGCAGTGCACCCCCCCCAGGGCCCGGGACGGGGGGGGTCTACGAGCAGTACTTC	CASSAPPPGPGTGGVYEQYF
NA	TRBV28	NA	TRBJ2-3	TGTGCCAGCAGTTTATTCCCTTCGGCAGATACGCAGTATTTT	CASSLFPSADTQYF
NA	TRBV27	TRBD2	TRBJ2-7	TGTGCCAGCAGTTTATCCATTTCTCGTCTAGCGGGAGCCTACGAGCAGTACTTC	CASSLSISRLAGAYEQYF
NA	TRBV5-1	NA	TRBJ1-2	TGCGCCAGCAGCTTGTATAGGGAGTCGGACTATGGCTACACCTTC	CASSLYRESDYGYTF
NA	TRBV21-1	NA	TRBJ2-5	TGTGCCAGCAGCATGGTACAGGGAACCCAAGAGACCCAGTACTTC	CASSMVQGTQETQYF
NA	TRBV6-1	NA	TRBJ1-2	TGTGCCAGCAGATCGCAGGGGCCGTATGGCTACACCTTC	CASRSQGPYGYTF
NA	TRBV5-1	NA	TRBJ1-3	TGCGCCAGCAGCTTGGAGGGGTCTGGAAACACCATATATTTT	CASSLEGSGNTIYF
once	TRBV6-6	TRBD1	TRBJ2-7	TGTGCCAGCAGTGTGACAGGGTATGGCGAGCAGTACTTC	CASSVTGYGEQYF
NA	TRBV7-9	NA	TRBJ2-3	TGTGCCAGCAGCCCGACACAGGGCTCTACAGATACGCAGTATTTT	CASSPTQGSTDTQYF
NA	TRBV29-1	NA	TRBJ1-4	TGCAGCGTAGCTTCGAGCCCAACTAATGAAAAACTGTTTTTT	CSVASSPTNEKLFF
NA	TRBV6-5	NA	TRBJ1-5	TGTGCCAGCAGTTACCCGGGGCAGCCCCAGCATTTT	CASSYPGQPQHF
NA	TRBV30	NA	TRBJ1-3	TGTGCCTGGAGTGTGAGGGTAACTGCTGGAAACACCATATATTTT	CAWSVRVTAGNTIYF
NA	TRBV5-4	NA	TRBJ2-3	TGTGCCAGCAGCTTTGGCCCAGATACGCAGTATTTT	CASSFGPDTQYF
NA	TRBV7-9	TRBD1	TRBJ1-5	TGTGCCAGCAGCTCGTACTCCGGGACAGGGAGACATCAGCCCCAGCATTTT	CASSSYSGTGRHQPQHF
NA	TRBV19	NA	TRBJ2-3	TGTGCCAGTATGAAGGCAGGGTTGGCAGATACGCAGTATTTT	CASMKAGLADTQYF
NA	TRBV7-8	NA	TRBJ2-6	TGTGCCAGCAGCTTAGTTTTAGTAGCTGGGGCCAACGTCCTGACTTTC	CASSLVLVAGANVLTF
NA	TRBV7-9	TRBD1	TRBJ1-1	TGTGCCAGCAGCTCTTACCGCGGGACAGTACCGAACACTGAAGCTTTCTTT	CASSSYRGTVPNTEAFF
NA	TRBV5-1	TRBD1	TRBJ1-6	TGCGCCAGCAGCCCTGGGACAGGGGATAATTCACCCCTCCACTTT	CASSPGTGDNSPLHF
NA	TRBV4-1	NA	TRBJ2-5	TGCGCCAGCAGCCAAGGGGGCGAGTACCAAGAGACCCAGTACTTC	CASSQGGEYQETQYF
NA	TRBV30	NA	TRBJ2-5	TGTGCCGGACAGCGAGGAGAGACCCAGTACTTC	CAGQRGETQYF
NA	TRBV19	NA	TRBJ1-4	TGTGCCAGTAGTTATGGATCAGGACAGAACTTTAATGAAAAACTGTTTTTT	CASSYGSGQNFNEKLFF
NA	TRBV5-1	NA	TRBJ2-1	TGCGCCAGCAGCGATCACCTCGGGAGTGAGCAGTTCTTC	CASSDHLGSEQFF
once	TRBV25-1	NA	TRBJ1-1	TGTGCCAGCAGTGAATCGGGCAGGAGGACTGAAGCTTTCTTT	CASSESGRRTEAFF
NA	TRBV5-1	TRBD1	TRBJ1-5	TGCGCCAGCAGCATTTCAGGGGGCGAAAATCAGCCCCAGCATTTT	CASSISGGENQPQHF
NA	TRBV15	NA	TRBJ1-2	TGTGCCACCAGCAGAGATTTGGCAGGGGAAGGGAACACCTTC	CATSRDLAGEGNTF
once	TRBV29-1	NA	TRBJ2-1	TGCAGCGTCCTTTTGGGGAGTTCCGATGAGCAGTTCTTC	CSVLLGSSDEQFF
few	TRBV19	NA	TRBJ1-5	TGTGCCAGTAGTATACTAAGGGACAAACACAATCAGCCCCAGCATTTT	CASSILRDKHNQPQHF
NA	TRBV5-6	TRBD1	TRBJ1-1	TGTGCCAGCAGCCAACGCGACAGGGGAGTCCGCACTGAAGCTTTCTTT	CASSQRDRGVRTEAFF
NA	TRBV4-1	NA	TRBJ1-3	TGCGCCAGCAGCCAAGAAAGGAGGGGAAACACCATATATTTT	CASSQERRGNTIYF
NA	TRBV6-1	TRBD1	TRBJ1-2	TGTGCCAGCAGGGGACAGGGTACGCCCTCCTATGGCTACACCTTC	CASRGQGTPSYGYTF